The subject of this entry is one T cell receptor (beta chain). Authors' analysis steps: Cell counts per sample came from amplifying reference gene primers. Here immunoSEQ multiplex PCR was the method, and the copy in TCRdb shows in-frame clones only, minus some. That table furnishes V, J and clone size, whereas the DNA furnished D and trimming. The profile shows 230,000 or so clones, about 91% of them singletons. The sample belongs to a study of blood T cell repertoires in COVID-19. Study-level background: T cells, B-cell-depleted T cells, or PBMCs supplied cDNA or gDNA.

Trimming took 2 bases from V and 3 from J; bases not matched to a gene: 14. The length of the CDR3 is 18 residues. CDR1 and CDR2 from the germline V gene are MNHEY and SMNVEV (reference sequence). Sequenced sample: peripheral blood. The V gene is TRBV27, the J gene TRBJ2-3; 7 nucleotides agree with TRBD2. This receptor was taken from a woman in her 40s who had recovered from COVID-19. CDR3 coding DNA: TGTGCCAGCAGTTTACTCCTTAAGGGAGGGAAGGGTACAGATACGCAGTATTTT. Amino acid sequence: CASSLLLKGGKGTDTQYF.